The following is a TCR beta chain sequence with its context. This clone was seen only a few times. The clone's antigen remains unknown. No much larger clone exists at a distance of one base, and base qualities are not known. The data were obtained in a study of blood T cell repertoires in COVID-19 (dated by TCRdb to 2018 to 2021). Broadly, across the study: Samples covering the acute and convalescent phases of COVID-19 were provided by collaborators in the United States, Italy and Spain. The material from the prospective study consisted of cDNA or gDNA derived from T cells, B-cell-depleted T cells, or PBMCs. Subjects who had been exposed to COVID-19, were actively infected with it, or had recovered from it provided the deeply sampled blood TCRbeta repertoires that made up the dataset. A freely available public database, intended as a resource for researchers studying the immune response to SARS-CoV-2, is where the repertoires were released. Samples were obtained from the ongoing ImmuneRACE study (first 160 participants) and from roughly 1,300 subjects provided by 6 global collaborators. Nearly every sample came with metadata listing a de-identified subject ID, COVID-19 status, age in years and sex. HLA class I and class II types, where available, came from metadata supplied by the sample provider rather than from assay-based typing. What the research found in general, with its limitations: How much clinical and demographic metadata was included differed by source and by participant, and the metadata was provided uncurated.

Collaborating institutions collected whole blood in K2EDTA tubes following their own protocols. For TCRbeta analysis, collaborators shipped samples in one of three forms: frozen whole blood, isolated PBMCs, or DNA extracted from either of those sample types. TCRbeta CDR3 regions were amplified from genomic DNA by means of the immunoSEQ Assay, a bias-controlled multiplex PCR. Concerning the study's data processing: Nucleated cell counts per sample were estimated from amplification of reference gene primers within the assay. To quantify the absolute abundance of each unique TCRbeta CDR3 rearrangement, sequence reads were collapsed and filtered. For each sample, productive Simpson clonality was calculated by taking the square root of Simpson's diversity index across productive rearrangements. TCRdb re-hosts the immuneACCESS table, in-frame sequences only. Its copies lack some clones; in the studies checked, an unresolved V gene accounts for under half of them, and the cause for the rest is not known. The V and J calls and clone size were taken over from that table, and D and trimming were inferred from the DNA. In all, the sample holds around 70,000 clones, and around 74% of those were seen once. The top ten hold under 25% of the sample.

Trimming leaves V shorter by 7 bases and J shorter by 2 bases, with the junction holding 7 bases beyond the gene matches. The CDR3, from cysteine to phenylalanine, totals 17 residues. Only the CDR3 region is kept as DNA, spanning 51 bases read in frame from base 1. In the germline V gene, CDR1 corresponds to SGHRS and CDR2 to YFSETQ. Source material: peripheral blood. The chain links TRBV5-1 with TRBJ2-6; 12 middle bases align to TRBD1. The clonotype was recovered from an older man with acute or convalescent COVID-19. The CDR3 region has the sequence CASAGDRGRAGANVLTF. Here is the DNA: TGCGCCAGCGCGGGGGACAGGGGGCGCGCTGGGGCCAACGTCCTGACTTTC.